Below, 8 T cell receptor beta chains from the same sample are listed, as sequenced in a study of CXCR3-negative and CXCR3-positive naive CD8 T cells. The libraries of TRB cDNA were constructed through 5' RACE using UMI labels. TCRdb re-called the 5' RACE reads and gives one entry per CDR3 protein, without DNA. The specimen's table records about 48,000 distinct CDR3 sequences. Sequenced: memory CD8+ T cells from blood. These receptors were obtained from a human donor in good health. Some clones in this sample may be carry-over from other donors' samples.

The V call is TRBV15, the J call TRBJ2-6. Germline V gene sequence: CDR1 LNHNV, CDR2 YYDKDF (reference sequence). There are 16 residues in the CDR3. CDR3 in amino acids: CATSSLKGSGANVLTF.

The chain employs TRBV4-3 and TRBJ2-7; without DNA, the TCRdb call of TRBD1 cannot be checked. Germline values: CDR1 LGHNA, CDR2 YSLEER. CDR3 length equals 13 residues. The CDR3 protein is CASSQEVRGEQYF.

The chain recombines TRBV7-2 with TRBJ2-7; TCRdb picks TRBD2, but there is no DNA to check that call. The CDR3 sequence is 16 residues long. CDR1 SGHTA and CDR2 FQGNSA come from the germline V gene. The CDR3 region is CASSSLAGGTPYEQYF.

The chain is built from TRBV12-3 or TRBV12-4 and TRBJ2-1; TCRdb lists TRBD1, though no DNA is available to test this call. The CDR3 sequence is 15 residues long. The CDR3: CATIPGTGTYNEQFF.

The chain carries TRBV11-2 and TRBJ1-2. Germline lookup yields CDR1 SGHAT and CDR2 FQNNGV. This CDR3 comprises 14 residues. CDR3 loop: CASSLRASNYGYTF.

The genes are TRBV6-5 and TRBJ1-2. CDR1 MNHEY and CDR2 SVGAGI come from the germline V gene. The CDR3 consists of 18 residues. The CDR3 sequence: CASSYSLAGLTSNYGYTF.

CDR3: CASSPTGEEAFF. The chain is built from TRBV7-8 and TRBJ1-1; the TRBD1 assignment by TCRdb is unverifiable without DNA. Per germline, CDR1 SGHVS and CDR2 FQNEAQ. The CDR3 has 12 residues.

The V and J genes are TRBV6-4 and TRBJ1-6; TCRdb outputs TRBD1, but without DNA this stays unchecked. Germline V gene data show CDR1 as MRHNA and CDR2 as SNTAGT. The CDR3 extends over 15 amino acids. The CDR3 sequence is CASSSSGTGNSPLHF.